Listed below are T cell receptor beta chains from one sample, sequenced in a study of brain T cells in children with intractable seizures. Produced via immunoSEQ multiplex PCR; TCRdb's table is partial and in-frame only. The data hold 300,000 to 400,000 clones, with roughly 92% observed a single time. The sample consisted of peripheral blood, taken roughly 5 months after surgery. Every receptor here comes from a boy younger than two with tuberous sclerosis and intractable seizures. CDR3s leave out the opening cysteine and the closing phenylalanine or tryptophan.

v_call cdr3_aa
TRBV6-4 ASSERGGSDTQY
TRBV7-9 ATFEGSGNTIY
TRBV15 ATRGGNEQF
TRBV5-8 ASSLEGRSGETQY
TRBV9 ASSPSLSSYEQY
TRBV27 ASSLRGPNQPQH
TRBV29-1 SVIVAGHSYEQY
TRBV5-4 ASSLEAGAGTDTQY
TRBV5-1 ASSLASGFSTEAF
TRBV10-1 ASGNEREGYNEQF
TRBV6-5 ASSPDSNYGYT
TRBV10-3 AISGDGYSNQPQH
TRBV30 AWSWDLAGGNEQF
TRBV6-6 ASSPPDRGGWRPQH
TRBV7-9 ASRDRGSSTNTGELF
TRBV12-3/TRBV12-4 ASSRGRRETQY
TRBV5-1 ASSLAGGREKLF
TRBV5-1 ASSLAGFFTDTQY
TRBV10-3 AISEGPSNTEAF
TRBV9 ASSVGLAGNEQY
TRBV21-1 ASRGPSGNTIY
TRBV19 ASSIARDRAYSNQPQH
TRBV4-1 ASSQGQHGRSYNEQF
TRBV7-2 ASSYGTSAYEQY